A selection of T cell receptor beta chains follows, all from one sample in a study of shared clonotypes between healthy human individuals. Libraries were prepared by immunoSEQ multiplex PCR; TCRdb keeps only in-frame clonotypes and omits some of them. The sample has about 1.5 million clones, under 99% seen once. The specimen was naive CD4+ T cells sorted from blood. These TCRs come from a man aged 30 to 39 in good health. CDR3s include the opening cysteine and the closing phenylalanine or tryptophan. A D gene is named only where the DNA matches it firmly. The size of a clone is reported for some rows only, either as once, few or many, or as a class for expanded clones.

NA,TRBD2,TRBV4-1,TRBJ2-7,TGCGCCAGCAGCTCCCGGGATAGCGGGACCCGGGAGCAGTACTTC,CASSSRDSGTREQYF
NA,TRBD2,TRBV7-9,TRBJ2-7,TGTGCCAGCGGCCCTAGCGGGAGTTACGAGCAGTACTTC,CASGPSGSYEQYF
NA,TRBD1,TRBV7-3,TRBJ2-5,TGTGCCAGCAGCTTGGGACCGACAGGGGGTGGGACCCAGTACTTC,CASSLGPTGGGTQYF
once,NA,TRBV4-3,TRBJ1-1,TGCGCCAGCAGCCCTAAGTCCCACGGTGGCACTGAAGCTTTCTTT,CASSPKSHGGTEAFF
NA,NA,TRBV11-2,TRBJ2-5,TGTGCCAGCAGCCCCGGGGCGCGAGAGACCCAGTACTTC,CASSPGARETQYF
once,NA,TRBV11-3,TRBJ2-2,TGTGCCAGCAGCTTAAGACCCACCGGGGAGCTGTTTTTT,CASSLRPTGELFF
NA,NA,TRBV14,TRBJ2-2,TGTGCCAGCAGCCAGTACGGGGAGCTGTTTTTT,CASSQYGELFF
NA,NA,TRBV28,TRBJ1-2,TGTGCCAGCAGTACAACCGGTTGGGAAGGGCTAAACTATGGCTACACCTTC,CASSTTGWEGLNYGYTF
NA,NA,TRBV13,TRBJ2-5,TGTGCCAGCAGCTCAGGGCCGGGTACGAGTGGGACCCAGTACTTC,CASSSGPGTSGTQYF
NA,TRBD2,TRBV19,TRBJ2-3,TGTGCCAGTAGTATCAGCGGGAGCTCAGATACGCAGTATTTT,CASSISGSSDTQYF
NA,NA,TRBV4-1,TRBJ1-2,TGCGCCAGCAGCCGTGGTAATGTCGGGGGCTACACCTTC,CASSRGNVGGYTF
NA,TRBD2,TRBV10-3,TRBJ2-3,TGTGCCATCAGCAAAAACGGACTAGCGGGAGTGGCAGATACGCAGTATTTT,CAISKNGLAGVADTQYF
NA,NA,TRBV7-3,TRBJ2-2,TGTGCCAGCAGCCCCGCCCTAGGGAACACCGGGGAGCTGTTTTTT,CASSPALGNTGELFF
NA,NA,TRBV2,TRBJ2-1,TGTGCCAGCAGGGTAAACAGGGCGAATGAGCAGTTCTTC,CASRVNRANEQFF
NA,NA,TRBV9,TRBJ2-1,TGTGCCAGCAGCGTAACCCAGAGCTCCTACAATGAGCAGTTCTTC,CASSVTQSSYNEQFF
NA,NA,TRBV5-6,TRBJ1-3,TGTGCCAGCAGCTTAATCTCTGGAAACACCATATATTTT,CASSLISGNTIYF
NA,NA,TRBV11-3,TRBJ2-5,TGTGCCAGCAGCGCTGGGACAAATCAAGAGACCCAGTACTTC,CASSAGTNQETQYF
NA,NA,TRBV11-1,TRBJ2-7,TGTGCCAGCAGCCAGCGGGTGCCTCCCTACGAGCAGTACTTC,CASSQRVPPYEQYF
once,NA,TRBV5-1,TRBJ2-1,TGCGCCAGCAGTTTCGGGATCGATACAAACAATGAGCAGTTCTTC,CASSFGIDTNNEQFF
NA,NA,TRBV18,TRBJ1-3,TGTGCCAGCTCACCACCCCCGAAATCCTCCAACACCATATATTTT,CASSPPPKSSNTIYF
NA,NA,TRBV29-1,TRBJ2-7,TGCAGCGTTGAACTGCTTCCCTCCTACGAGCAGTACTTC,CSVELLPSYEQYF
NA,NA,TRBV6-4,TRBJ1-3,TGTGCCAGCAGTGACTCGACCAGGGGCTCTGGAAACACCATATATTTT,CASSDSTRGSGNTIYF
NA,TRBD1,TRBV5-6,TRBJ2-1,TGTGCCAGCGGCAGACAGGGGCGGAATGAGCAGTTCTTC,CASGRQGRNEQFF
NA,TRBD2,TRBV28,TRBJ2-1,TGTGCCAGCAGTTTCCCCTCGGGACTAGGAGGTCTGAATGAGCAGTTCTTC,CASSFPSGLGGLNEQFF
NA,TRBD1,TRBV29-1,TRBJ1-1,TGCAGCGCTAAGGGACAGAGAGTTAACACTGAAGCTTTCTTT,CSAKGQRVNTEAFF
NA,TRBD2,TRBV4-3,TRBJ2-7,TGCGCCAGCAGCCAAGATGGCCCTAGCGGGAAGATCTACGAGCAGTACTTC,CASSQDGPSGKIYEQYF
NA,TRBD1,TRBV5-1,TRBJ2-7,TGCGCCAGCAGCCCGGGACAGGGCCCCACCTACGAGCAGTACTTC,CASSPGQGPTYEQYF
NA,NA,TRBV27,TRBJ2-7,TGTGCCAGCAGTTCGAATGAGCGGTCCTACGAGCAGTACTTC,CASSSNERSYEQYF
NA,NA,TRBV7-9,TRBJ2-7,TGTGCCAGCAGCTTGGACGGTTCCTACGAGCAGTACTTC,CASSLDGSYEQYF
NA,TRBD1,TRBV25-1,TRBJ1-6,TGTGCCAGCAGTTCAGGGGGTTACGGTTCACCCCTCCACTTT,CASSSGGYGSPLHF
once,NA,TRBV19,TRBJ1-5,TGTGCCAGTAGTAGGCGACAGCTTCATCAGCCCCAGCATTTT,CASSRRQLHQPQHF
NA,NA,TRBV25-1,TRBJ1-1,TGTGCCAGCAGTTCTATCGGCCGTGACTCCAACACTGAAGCTTTCTTT,CASSSIGRDSNTEAFF
NA,NA,TRBV27,TRBJ2-3,TGTGCCAGCAGTTTTGGGGTCTTAACTAGACATAGCACAGATACGCAGTATTTT,CASSFGVLTRHSTDTQYF
NA,TRBD2,TRBV18,TRBJ2-3,TGTGCCAGCTCACTCCTTACCTCTCGAATAGCGGGAGGCACAGATACGCAGTATTTT,CASSLLTSRIAGGTDTQYF
NA,TRBD2,TRBV7-2,TRBJ2-1,TGTGCCAGCAGCCCCCGGGGGACTAGCGGGATTGGTACTGAGCAGTTCTTC,CASSPRGTSGIGTEQFF
few,NA,TRBV30,TRBJ1-1,TGTGCCTGGTACTCGCCGAACACTGAAGCTTTCTTT,CAWYSPNTEAFF
NA,TRBD2,TRBV6-1,TRBJ2-5,TGTGCCAGCGGGGGGGTTGAGACCCAGTACTTC,CASGGVETQYF
NA,NA,TRBV7-9,TRBJ2-7,TGTGCCAGCAGCTTCAGGGGCGAGCAGTACTTC,CASSFRGEQYF
NA,NA,TRBV7-2,TRBJ1-5,TGTGCCAGCAGCTTCGGATGGAACGGCAATCAGCCCCAGCATTTT,CASSFGWNGNQPQHF
NA,NA,TRBV10-2,TRBJ2-7,TGCGCCAGCAGTGGGGCCTGGACGGTCTCCTACGAGCAGTACTTC,CASSGAWTVSYEQYF
once,NA,TRBV18,TRBJ2-1,TGTGCCAGCTCTCAGAGCGGCCTCAACAATGAGCAGTTCTTC,CASSQSGLNNEQFF
NA,NA,TRBV28,TRBJ2-7,TGTGCCAGCAGTTTAAGGCAGGCAAACTACGAGCAGTACTTC,CASSLRQANYEQYF
NA,NA,TRBV7-9,TRBJ2-7,TGTGCCAGCAGCTTACCCCCACTGGGCCGCCTAAGGTTCTACGAGCAGTACTTC,CASSLPPLGRLRFYEQYF
NA,TRBD1,TRBV5-4,TRBJ2-4,TGTGCCAGCAGCTTGGGACAGGGAAGAAACATTCAGTACTTC,CASSLGQGRNIQYF
NA,TRBD1,TRBV5-4,TRBJ1-2,TGTGCCAGCAGCACGGACAGGGTGGGGTATGGCTACACCTTC,CASSTDRVGYGYTF